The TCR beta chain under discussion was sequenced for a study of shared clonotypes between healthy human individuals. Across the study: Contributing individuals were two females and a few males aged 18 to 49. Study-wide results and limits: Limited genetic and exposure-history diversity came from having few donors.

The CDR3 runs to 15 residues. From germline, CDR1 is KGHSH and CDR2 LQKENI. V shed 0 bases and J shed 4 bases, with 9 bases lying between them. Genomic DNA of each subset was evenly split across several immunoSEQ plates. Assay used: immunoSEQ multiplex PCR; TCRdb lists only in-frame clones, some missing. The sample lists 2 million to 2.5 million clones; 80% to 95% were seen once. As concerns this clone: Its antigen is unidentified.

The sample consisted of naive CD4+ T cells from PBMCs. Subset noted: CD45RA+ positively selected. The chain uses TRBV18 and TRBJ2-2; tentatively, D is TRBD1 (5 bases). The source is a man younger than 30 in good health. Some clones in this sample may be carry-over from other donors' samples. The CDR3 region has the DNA TGTGCCAGCTCACCACCGACGACAGCCACCGGGGAGCTGTTTTTT. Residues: CASSPPTTATGELFF.